The present T cell receptor (beta chain) was sequenced within a study of blood T cell repertoires in COVID-19. In the study overall: PBMCs, B-cell-depleted T cells, or T cells were the source of the cDNA or gDNA that made up the material.

Germline assignment: CDR1 KGHSH and CDR2 LQKENI. CDR3 length equals 14 residues. V gave up 0 bases and J gave up 4 bases; unmatched junction bases: 2. Original handling: Amplification of reference gene primers provided the estimated nucleated cell counts. Only in-frame clones appear in the TCRdb table, and some are missing; sequencing was by immunoSEQ multiplex PCR. Clone size and V and J calls were adopted from that table, with D and trimming inferred from the DNA. This sample carries some 100,000 clones, roughly 80% of them seen once, and the ten largest clones take about 18%. The sample comprised peripheral blood. The chain recombines TRBV18 with TRBJ2-5, with 7 nucleotides matching TRBD2. The sequence was obtained from a woman aged 55-75 years with acute or convalescent COVID-19. The DNA for the CDR3 is TGTGCCAGCTCACCACCGGGGGGGTCAGAGACCCAGTACTTC. This codes for CASSPPGGSETQYF. The whole variable domain, remainder taken from reference TRBV18 and TRBJ2-5, is NAGVMQNPRHLVRRRGQEARLRCSPMKGHSHVYWYRQLPEEGLKFMVYLQKENIIDESGMPKERFSAEFPKEGPSILRIQQVVRGDSAAYFCASSPPGGSETQYFGPGTRLLVL.